The clone carrying this T cell receptor beta chain occurred once. This sample is part of a study of blood T cell repertoires in COVID-19. As handled by the study authors: How many nucleated cells were present was estimated from reference gene primer amplification. Libraries were prepared by immunoSEQ multiplex PCR; TCRdb keeps only in-frame clonotypes and omits some of them. V and J calls plus clone size are reproduced from that table; the DNA served to infer D and trimming. The sample consists of about 100,000 clones, just under 80% of them appearing once. V gave up 2 bases and J gave up 4 bases, with 12 bases separating them. The CDR3 is made up of 15 amino acids. CDR1 and CDR2 (germline): LNHDA, SQIVND (reference sequence).

This clonotype was obtained from a man between 65 and 85 years old with active or convalescent COVID-19. The V call is TRBV19, the J call TRBJ1-5, with a tentative D call TRBD1 (6 bases). The sequencing input was peripheral blood. Here the CDR3 reads CASSISGQGNQPQHF. Written as DNA, the CDR3 is TGTGCCAGTAGTATATCTGGGCAGGGGAATCAGCCCCAGCATTTT.